In its sample, the clone carrying this TCR beta chain was seen many times. Its antigen remains unidentified. Every donor contributed about 10 milliliters of peripheral blood by blood draw. Primers used in a second PCR of roughly 6 to 11 cycles were a sample-barcoded 5' primer and a J-beta primer mix. In TCRdb, the 5' RACE reads were re-called with MiXCR into one record per CDR3 protein. The profile shows about 1.5 million distinct CDR3 sequences, about 42% of them singletons. This specimen comes from a study of blood T cells in healthy people across ages. Overall study: About one barcoded beta molecule per two T cells was the capture yield of template switching. General study results and limits: No one knew whether donors had CMV, which possibly confounded expanded clonotype changes. The long-lived group displayed more naive CD4+ cells, plus higher diversity, than the aged donors did.

Per germline, CDR1 SQVTM and CDR2 ANQGSEA. With 6 bases removed from V and 2 bases from J, the gap between germline ends came to 9 bases. The CDR3 spans 12 residues. The source is a woman under 30 in good health. This sequence joins TRBV29-1 and TRBJ2-3; D tentatively fits TRBD1 or TRBD2 (5 bases each). Source material: blood. CDR3 DNA: TGCAGCGTGGGGGACGACACAGATACGCAGTATTTT. This translates into CSVGDDTDTQYF.